The rows below give T cell receptor beta chains drawn from one sample of a study of blood T cell repertoires in COVID-19. The table came from immunoSEQ multiplex PCR; TCRdb's copy has only in-frame clones and leaves some out. The sample comprises around 320,000 clones, about 87% of which are singletons, and 5.5% to 8.5% rests with the top ten. The sample comprised peripheral blood. The origin of the receptors is a woman in her twenties or thirties who had recovered from COVID-19. CDR3s include the opening cysteine and the closing phenylalanine or tryptophan. The D gene is left open where the match is weak. Clone size is given for some rows only: seen once, a few or many times, or a class if the clone is expanded.

D,V,J,size,DNA,CDR3
.,TRBV6-6,TRBJ1-2,.,TGTGCCAGCAGTCCCAACCGTACACCTGTCTATGGCTACACCTTC,CASSPNRTPVYGYTF
.,TRBV10-2,TRBJ1-1,.,TGCGCCAGCAGTGGGCAGAACACTGAAGCTTTCTTT,CASSGQNTEAFF
.,TRBV24-1,TRBJ2-2,.,TGTGCCACCAGTGGCAGGGCGACCGGGGAGCTGTTTTTT,CATSGRATGELFF
TRBD1,TRBV9,TRBJ1-2,few,TGTGCCAGCAGCGTAACAGGGGGCGACTATGGCTACACCTTC,CASSVTGGDYGYTF
.,TRBV7-2,TRBJ1-6,.,TGTGCCAGCAGCTTAGGGGAGGGCAGATCACCCCTCCACTTT,CASSLGEGRSPLHF
.,TRBV29-1,TRBJ2-3,.,TGCAGCGTGAAACCCGACATCTCAGATACGCAGTATTTT,CSVKPDISDTQYF
.,TRBV27,TRBJ1-2,few,TGTGCCAGCAGTGGGCAGGTTAACTATGGCTACACCTTC,CASSGQVNYGYTF
TRBD2,TRBV2,TRBJ2-1,.,TGTGCCAGCAGTGAAATTTCGGTTGGTAGCGGGGAATACAATGAGCAGTTCTTC,CASSEISVGSGEYNEQFF
.,TRBV7-9,TRBJ1-3,.,TGTGCCAGCAGCCTCTTTACTGGAAACACCATATATTTT,CASSLFTGNTIYF
.,TRBV18,TRBJ2-2,.,TGTGCCAGCTCACCCCCCAGGGGGGACAGCCTGGGCACCGGGGAGCTGTTTTTT,CASSPPRGDSLGTGELFF
.,TRBV21-1,TRBJ1-5,.,TGTGCCAGCAGCAACCGTATTGTAGGACAGGCGAATCAGCCCCAGCATTTT,CASSNRIVGQANQPQHF
.,TRBV5-1,TRBJ1-4,.,TGCGCCAGCAGCTTGGCGGGGAGTGGTGTAAAACTGTTTTTT,CASSLAGSGVKLFF
.,TRBV7-9,TRBJ1-1,.,TGTGCCAGCAGCAAAACTGAGAACACTGAAGCTTTCTTT,CASSKTENTEAFF
.,TRBV28,TRBJ1-5,.,TGTGCCAGCAGTTTTAGGGGAACGGTTGGCAATCAGCCCCAGCATTTT,CASSFRGTVGNQPQHF
TRBD2,TRBV28,TRBJ2-3,.,TGTGCCAGCAGTGGCGAAGCGGGGGGGTACACAGATACGCAGTATTTT,CASSGEAGGYTDTQYF
TRBD1,TRBV14,TRBJ1-6,few,TGTGCCAGCAGCAGCCGGGACAGGGTGAGTTCACCCCTCCACTTT,CASSSRDRVSSPLHF
TRBD1,TRBV5-8,TRBJ2-7,.,TGTGCCAGCAGCTTGGGTGGCAGGGGGTTCGACGAGCAGTACTTC,CASSLGGRGFDEQYF
TRBD1,TRBV19,TRBJ1-6,.,TGTGCCAGTAGACCGGGACAGGTTGATTCACCCCTCCACTTT,CASRPGQVDSPLHF
.,TRBV27,TRBJ1-5,.,TGTGCCAGCAGTCTATTCGGAAGGTTAACAAGGGGTCAGCCCCAGCATTTT,CASSLFGRLTRGQPQHF
TRBD2,TRBV7-2,TRBJ2-2,.,TGTGCCAGCAGTACTAGCGGGGGGGCCGTCGGGGAGCTGTTTTTT,CASSTSGGAVGELFF
TRBD1,TRBV7-2,TRBJ1-4,.,TGTGCCAGCAGCCAAGGACAGGGGTGGAGTGAAAAACTGTTTTTT,CASSQGQGWSEKLFF
.,TRBV5-1,TRBJ1-6,.,TGCGCCAGCAGCTTGGTCGGGGGGCGACTAAATTCACCCCTCCACTTT,CASSLVGGRLNSPLHF
.,TRBV28,TRBJ1-5,.,TGTGCCAGCAGTCGGGGGAGCAATCAGCCCCAGCATTTT,CASSRGSNQPQHF
TRBD1,TRBV10-3,TRBJ1-6,.,TGTGCCATCAGCGCGGGACAGGGAGCTTCACCCCTCCACTTT,CAISAGQGASPLHF
.,TRBV5-8,TRBJ2-3,.,TGTGCCAGCAGCTTGGGTTCCTCGAGCACAGATACGCAGTATTTT,CASSLGSSSTDTQYF
.,TRBV21-1,TRBJ1-5,.,TGTGCCAGCAGCATCCAGGGTGGCCAGCCCCAGCATTTT,CASSIQGGQPQHF